A selection of T cell receptor beta chains follows, all from one sample in a study of OX40 agonist ivuxolimab in advanced cancers. Profiled with immunoSEQ multiplex PCR; TCRdb holds only in-frame clones, not every one. The sample carries tens of thousands of clones, roughly 90% recorded once. The sample in question was CD4+ or CD8+ T cells sorted from blood, obtained in a trial of the OX40 agonist ivuxolimab. Receptor source: an adult with an advanced solid tumor such as melanoma, head and neck, liver or kidney cancer. Both conserved end residues are part of each CDR3. The order of the fields is D gene, J gene, clone size, V gene, CDR3 DNA, CDR3 protein. The D gene is left open where the match is weak. Clone size appears in some rows only: once, few, many, or a class for an expanded clone.

TRBD1	TRBJ2-3	NA	TRBV5-1	TGCGCCAGCAGCCCCGGACAGGGCCACCGTATCACAGATACGCAGTATTTT	CASSPGQGHRITDTQYF
NA	TRBJ1-2	NA	TRBV5-4	TGTGCCAGCAGCTTGGAAATATATGGCTACACCTTC	CASSLEIYGYTF
TRBD1	TRBJ2-1	NA	TRBV19	TGTGCCAGTAGTTCGACAGGGTCAGCTGAGCAGTTCTTC	CASSSTGSAEQFF
NA	TRBJ1-5	NA	TRBV15	TGTGCCACCAGCAGAGATTGGGGGGCACGTCAGCCCCAGCATTTT	CATSRDWGARQPQHF
NA	TRBJ2-7	NA	TRBV27	TGTGCCAGCAGTTTAGAGGGTTATTCGTACGAGCAGTACTTC	CASSLEGYSYEQYF
NA	TRBJ1-4	NA	TRBV19	TGTGCCAGTAATTCCGGGCTCGCAACTAATGAAAAACTGTTTTTT	CASNSGLATNEKLFF
NA	TRBJ1-4	NA	TRBV11-2	TGTGCCAGCAGCGTTTCAGGGAGGTATAATGAAAAACTGTTTTTT	CASSVSGRYNEKLFF
NA	TRBJ2-3	NA	TRBV10-2	TGCGCCAGCAGTGGGATAGATGAAGATACGCAGTATTTT	CASSGIDEDTQYF
TRBD2	TRBJ2-7	once	TRBV28	TGTGCCAGCAGTTTACTAGCGGCCCGGGGGCAGTACTTC	CASSLLAARGQYF
NA	TRBJ2-6	NA	TRBV5-1	TGCGCCAGCAGGTCTGGGTCTGGGGCCAACGTCCTGACTTTC	CASRSGSGANVLTF